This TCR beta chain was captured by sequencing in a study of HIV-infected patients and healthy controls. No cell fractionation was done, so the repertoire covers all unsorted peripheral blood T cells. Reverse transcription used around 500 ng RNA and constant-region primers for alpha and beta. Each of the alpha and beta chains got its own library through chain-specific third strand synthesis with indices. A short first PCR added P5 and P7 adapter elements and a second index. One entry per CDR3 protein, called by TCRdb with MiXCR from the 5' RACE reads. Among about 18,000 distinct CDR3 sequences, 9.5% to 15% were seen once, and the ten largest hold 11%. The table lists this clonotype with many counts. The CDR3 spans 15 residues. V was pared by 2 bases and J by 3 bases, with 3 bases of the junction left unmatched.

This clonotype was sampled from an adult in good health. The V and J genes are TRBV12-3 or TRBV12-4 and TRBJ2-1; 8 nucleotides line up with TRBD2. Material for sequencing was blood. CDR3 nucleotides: TGTGCCAGCAGTTTATATGCGGGGGGCTACAATGAGCAGTTCTTC. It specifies CASSLYAGGYNEQFF.